The clone carrying this T cell receptor beta chain was seen at least ten times. The antigen remains undetermined. Molecules of cDNA were individually given unique molecular identifiers that were attached to them. TCRdb used MiXCR to reprocess the 5' RACE reads, holding one entry per CDR3 protein. The sample lists tens of thousands of distinct CDR3 sequences, around 9% seen once, with about 13% in the top ten. The data are from a study of early T cells in non-severe SARS-CoV-2 infection. Study-wide points: Matches to VDJdb favored anti-spike CD8 responses and missed private and CD4 specificities.

J gave up 7 bases and V 2 bases, and 4 bases lay outside the gene matches. The CDR3 is made up of 14 amino acids. CDR1 is SGHAT and CDR2 is FQNNGV in the germline V gene. Sequenced: whole blood. The rearrangement uses TRBV11-2 and TRBJ2-2; 7 bases line up with TRBD2. This clonotype originated in an adult who was a healthcare worker with PCR-confirmed SARS-CoV-2 infection or an uninfected control (not recorded which). CDR3 sequence: CASSLLLASGELFF. CDR3 nucleotide sequence: TGTGCCAGCAGCTTATTACTAGCGAGCGGGGAGCTGTTTTTT.